These 26 T cell receptor beta chains were all obtained from the same sample, sequenced in a study of CD8 T cells in Susac syndrome. Random hexamers served to reverse transcribe about 0.45 to 1 ug RNA. TCRdb recomputed calls from the immunoSEQ multiplex PCR reads with MiXCR, one row per CDR3 protein. The repertoire holds tens of thousands of distinct CDR3 sequences, with 95% as singletons. Sequenced sample: CD8+ T cells from PBMCs. The source is a human donor with Susac syndrome.

This clonotype was observed once. This sequence joins TRBV29-1 and TRBJ1-2, with D uncertain. Germline CDR1 SQVTM, CDR2 ANQGSEA. The CDR3 is 13 amino acids. The germline V and J ends were trimmed by 3 bases and 6 bases, with 14 bases remaining between them. This chain's CDR3 is CSVDVRPRNGYTF. The DNA for the CDR3 is TGCAGCGTTGACGTCAGGCCCCGGAATGGCTACACCTTC.

The chain joins TRBV7-9 to TRBJ1-5; D gene uncertain. Trimming left V 4 bases short and J 3 bases short, with 10 bases between. Germline CDR1 reads SEHNR; CDR2 reads FQNEAQ (reference sequence). The CDR3 sequence is 14 residues long. CDR3 DNA sequence: TGTGCCAGCAGCTCTAGTTTCACCAATCAGCCCCAGCATTTT. Its translation: CASSSSFTNQPQHF.

This sequence joins TRBV10-3 and TRBJ2-5; the D is unclear. CDR3 length: 13 residues. Germline V gene data show CDR1 as ENHRY and CDR2 as SYGVKD. V lost 6 bases and J 1 base, leaving 9 bases between the germline ends. CDR3 residues: CAIREQTQETQYF. DNA of the CDR3: TGTGCCATCAGAGAGCAGACCCAAGAGACCCAGTACTTC.

This clonotype showed up just once. The chain links TRBV27 to TRBJ2-7, with a possible D match to TRBD1 (5 bases). V was clipped by 7 bases and J by 2 bases, with 18 bases between them. The length of the CDR3 is 15 residues. Germline lookup yields CDR1 MNHEY and CDR2 SMNVEV (reference sequence). The CDR3 coding sequence is TGTGCCAGCACCCTTTCGGGCAGGGCAACCTACGAGCAGTACTTC. Protein product: CASTLSGRATYEQYF.

The rearrangement links TRBV27 to TRBJ1-1, with D possibly being TRBD1 (6 bases). V shed 6 bases and J shed 5 bases, with 16 bases lying between them. CDR1 and CDR2 from the germline V gene are MNHEY and SMNVEV (reference sequence). The CDR3 sequence is 14 residues long. The CDR3 nucleotides are TGTGCCAGCAGCCGTCCAGGGGCCGGAACTGAAGCTTTCTTT. Its translation: CASSRPGAGTEAFF.

The rearrangement joins TRBV27 to TRBJ1-2, with 8 bases identical to TRBD1. The CDR3 spans 14 residues. The V gene end was trimmed by 5 bases and the J gene end by 2 bases; junction bases not matched to a gene: 4. In germline, CDR1 is MNHEY, CDR2 SMNVEV (reference sequence). The CDR3 loop reads CASSPSGGNYGYTF. DNA of the CDR3: TGTGCCAGCAGTCCCTCAGGGGGCAACTATGGCTACACCTTC.

The rearrangement joins TRBV30 to TRBJ2-7, with 9 bases aligning to TRBD2. This CDR3 has 14 residues. Germline CDR1 reads GTSNPN; CDR2 reads SVGIG (reference sequence). V lost 3 bases and J lost 4; bases outside the gene matches: 7. CDR3 sequence (DNA): TGTGCCTGGAGACATAGCGGGAGCATGTACGAGCAGTACTTC. As protein: CAWRHSGSMYEQYF.

The rearrangement uses TRBV6-2 or TRBV6-3 and TRBJ2-3, with 10 bases matching TRBD2. From germline, CDR1 is MNHEY and CDR2 SVGEGT. The V gene end was trimmed by 7 bases and the J gene end by 0 bases; junction bases not matched to a gene: 4. The CDR3 extends over 15 amino acids. CDR3 in amino acids: CASTRLAGSTDTQYF. DNA for the CDR3: TGTGCCAGCACCCGACTAGCGGGTAGCACAGATACGCAGTATTTT.

This clonotype occurred a few times. The chain combines TRBV29-1 with TRBJ1-1, with D hard to call. The CDR3 runs 12 residues. CDR1 and CDR2 from the germline V gene are SQVTM and ANQGSEA. The ends were cut back, 7 bases at V and 3 bases at J, with 12 bases in the middle. The chain's CDR3 is CSAYGEDTEAFF. The CDR3 DNA reads TGCAGCGCCTATGGGGAGGACACTGAAGCTTTCTTT. Filled out from reference TRBV29-1 and TRBJ1-1, the complete variable domain reads SAVISQKPSRDICQRGTSLTIQCQVDSQVTMMFWYRQQPGQSLTLIATANQGSEATYESGFVIDKFPISRPNLTFSTLTVSNMSPEDSSIYLCSAYGEDTEAFFGQGTRLTVV.

The chain combines TRBV19 with TRBJ1-5; D might be TRBD1 (5 bases). CDR3 length equals 13 residues. V was shortened by 3 bases and J by 4 bases, with 7 bases between the two germline ends. Germline CDR1 LNHDA, CDR2 SQIVND (reference sequence). The CDR3 is CASSMGVNQPQHF. The CDR3 nucleotides are TGTGCCAGTAGTATGGGGGTGAATCAGCCCCAGCATTTT. The entire variable domain, with the rest obtained from reference TRBV19 and TRBJ1-5, is as follows: DGGITQSPKYLFRKEGQNVTLSCEQNLNHDAMYWYRQDPGQGLRLIYYSQIVNDFQKGDIAEGYSVSREKKESFPLTVTSAQKNPTAFYLCASSMGVNQPQHFGDGTRLSIL.

This chain links TRBV5-6 with TRBJ1-3; D is uncertain. The ends were cut back, 0 bases at V and 4 bases at J, with 5 bases in the middle. CDR1 and CDR2 (germline): SGHDT, YYEEEE. CDR3 length: 13 residues. CDR3 amino acids: CASSLGGGNTIYF. The DNA of the CDR3 is TGTGCCAGCAGCTTGGGTGGAGGAAACACCATATATTTT.

V usage is TRBV6-2 or TRBV6-3 and J usage is TRBJ2-7; a weak D match, TRBD1 (6 bases). This CDR3 contains 12 residues. Germline V gene sequence: CDR1 MNHEY, CDR2 SVGEGT. The V gene lost 8 bases and the J gene lost 3 bases, with 11 bases spanning the gap. The CDR3 region has the DNA TGTGCCAGCGGGACAAGACACTACGAGCAGTACTTC. Translated, it gives CASGTRHYEQYF.

This clonotype was recorded once. The chain uses TRBV5-1 and TRBJ2-7; TRBD1 aligns across 8 bases. The CDR3 sequence is 16 residues long. The germline V gene has CDR1 SGHRS and CDR2 YFSETQ. With V trimmed by 5 bases and J by 3 bases, 13 bases remained unmatched. In nucleotides, the CDR3 is TGCGCCAGCAGTTCGACAGGGGACCACTCAGGCTACGAGCAGTACTTC. Translation: CASSSTGDHSGYEQYF. Based on the CDR3 plus reference TRBV5-1 and TRBJ2-7, the full variable domain is KAGVTQTPRYLIKTRGQQVTLSCSPISGHRSVSWYQQTPGQGLQFLFEYFSETQRNKGNFPGRFSGRQFSNSRSEMNVSTLELGDSALYLCASSSTGDHSGYEQYFGPGTRLTVT.

This clonotype was picked up a small number of times. The rearrangement links TRBV4-1 to TRBJ2-7, with D perhaps given as TRBD1 or TRBD2 (5 bases each). This CDR3 has 15 amino acids. The V gene lost 3 bases and the J gene lost 0 bases, with 12 bases spanning the gap. From germline, CDR1 is MGHRA and CDR2 YSYEKL. CDR3 residues: CASSQYRDVSYEQYF. CDR3 DNA: TGCGCCAGCAGCCAGTACCGGGACGTCTCCTACGAGCAGTACTTC.

The chain combines TRBV5-4 with TRBJ2-3; D remains ambiguous. CDR1 SGHNT and CDR2 YYREEE come from the germline V gene (reference sequence). V lost 0 bases, J lost 0 bases, and 8 bases lay in between. This CDR3 spans 15 amino acids. Here the CDR3 reads CASSLGQHSTDTQYF. Here the CDR3 DNA reads TGTGCCAGCAGCTTGGGCCAGCATAGCACAGATACGCAGTATTTT.

The chain carries TRBV27 and TRBJ2-1, with 7 bases fitting TRBD1. Germline values: CDR1 MNHEY, CDR2 SMNVEV (reference sequence). CDR3 length: 14 residues. Trimming cost V 5 bases and J 2 bases; bases outside gene matches: 3. CDR3 DNA sequence: TGTGCCAGCAGTGTACAGGGGCCCTACAATGAGCAGTTCTTC. It codes for CASSVQGPYNEQFF.

This clonotype was seen a single time. V usage is TRBV2 and J usage is TRBJ2-3; 11 bases fit TRBD2. CDR1 and CDR2 (germline): SNHLY, FYNNEI. V lost 6 bases to trimming and J lost 2 bases; unmatched junction nucleotides: 4. The CDR3 covers 15 residues. This CDR3 reads CASSQLAGDTDTQYF. In DNA, the CDR3 is TGTGCCAGCAGCCAACTAGCGGGGGACACAGATACGCAGTATTTT.

The CDR3 bases are TGTGCCAGCAGCTCGCCCTTCAGCTCCTACGAGCAGTACTTC. Translating it yields CASSSPFSSYEQYF. The chain links TRBV9 to TRBJ2-7; D uncertain. This CDR3 spans 14 amino acids. CDR1 and CDR2 (germline): SGDLS, YYNGEE. Trimming removed 4 bases from V and 0 bases from J, with 11 bases in between.

V gene TRBV29-1 combines with J gene TRBJ1-2, with D hard to call. The length of the CDR3 is 11 residues. V dropped 3 bases and J dropped 0 bases, with 2 bases sitting between them. Germline lookup yields CDR1 SQVTM and CDR2 ANQGSEA. This chain's CDR3 is CSVDSNYGYTF. In DNA form, the CDR3 reads TGCAGCGTTGATTCTAACTATGGCTACACCTTC.

This sequence joins TRBV13 and TRBJ2-7; the match to TRBD1 covers 9 bases. The J segment lost 5 bases and the V segment lost 4 bases, leaving 9 bases of the junction unmatched. The CDR3 consists of 15 residues. CDR1 and CDR2 from the germline V gene are PRHDT and FYEKMQ (reference sequence). The DNA of the CDR3 is TGTGCCAGCAGCTCACTCGGGACAGGGTACCACGAGCAGTACTTC. Protein sequence: CASSSLGTGYHEQYF.

J is TRBJ1-1 and V is TRBV3-1; D is unclear. The germline V gene has CDR1 LGHDT and CDR2 YNNKEL (reference sequence). Trimming stripped 8 bases from V and 8 bases from J, with 15 bases between. The CDR3 loop spans 12 amino acids. This CDR3 is CASRGPNKEAFF. CDR3 DNA sequence: TGTGCCAGCCGTGGGCCAAACAAAGAAGCTTTCTTT.

The chain has TRBV5-4 and TRBJ2-3; tentative D call: TRBD2 (5 bases). CDR1 is SGHNT and CDR2 is YYREEE in the germline V gene (reference sequence). The CDR3 is 16 amino acids. Trimming removed 0 bases from V and 2 bases from J, with 13 bases in between. The CDR3 DNA sequence: TGTGCCAGCAGCTTGGCCGGGCAGCGGATCACAGATACGCAGTATTTT. Its protein product is CASSLAGQRITDTQYF.

The chain employs TRBV12-5 and TRBJ1-2, with D perhaps matching TRBD1 (6 bases). The CDR3 contains 12 residues. The V end was cut by 6 bases, the J end by 6 bases, with 11 bases between. Germline V gene data show CDR1 as LGHNT and CDR2 as FRNRAP. The CDR3 nucleotides are TGTGCTAGTGGACCACAGGGAAATGGCTACACCTTC. This translates into CASGPQGNGYTF.

The chain carries TRBV6-6 and TRBJ1-2; D is possibly TRBD1 (5 bases). Trimming left V 7 bases short and J 4 bases short, with 13 bases between. Germline-derived CDR1 and CDR2 are MNHNY and SVGAGI (reference sequence). The CDR3 extends over 13 amino acids. The CDR3 protein is CASNEGFGYGYTF. The CDR3 DNA follows: TGTGCCAGCAACGAGGGGTTCGGCTATGGCTACACCTTC.

This chain connects TRBV20-1 to TRBJ2-1, with D possibly TRBD2 on 7 matching bases. The CDR3 has 12 amino acids. Germline V gives CDR1 DFQATT, CDR2 SNEGSKA (reference sequence). The germline V and J ends were trimmed by 6 bases and 9 bases, with 15 bases remaining between them. DNA of the CDR3: TGCAGTGCGAGCAGGGAGGGGGGTGAGCAGTTCTTC. Its protein is CSASREGGEQFF.

This rearrangement joins TRBV27 to TRBJ2-1; the D gene is possibly TRBD2 (5 bases). V was shortened by 6 bases and J by 2 bases, with 14 bases between the two germline ends. CDR1 is MNHEY and CDR2 is SMNVEV in the germline V gene (reference sequence). The CDR3 consists of 15 residues. The CDR3 here is CASSPGLAPYNEQFF. In DNA, the CDR3 is TGTGCCAGCAGCCCGGGATTAGCGCCCTACAATGAGCAGTTCTTC.